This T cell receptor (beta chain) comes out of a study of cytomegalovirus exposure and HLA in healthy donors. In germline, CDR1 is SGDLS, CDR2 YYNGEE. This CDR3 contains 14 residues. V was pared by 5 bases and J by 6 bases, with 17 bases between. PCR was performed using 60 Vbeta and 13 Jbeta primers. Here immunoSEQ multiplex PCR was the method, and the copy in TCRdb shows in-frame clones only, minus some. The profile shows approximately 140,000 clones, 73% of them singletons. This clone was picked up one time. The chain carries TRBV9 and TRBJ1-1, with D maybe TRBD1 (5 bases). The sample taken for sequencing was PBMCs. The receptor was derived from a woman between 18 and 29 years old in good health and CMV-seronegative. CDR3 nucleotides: TGTGCCAGCAGTCGGGGGGTGGTGGGGGCTGAAGCTTTCTTT. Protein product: CASSRGVVGAEAFF.